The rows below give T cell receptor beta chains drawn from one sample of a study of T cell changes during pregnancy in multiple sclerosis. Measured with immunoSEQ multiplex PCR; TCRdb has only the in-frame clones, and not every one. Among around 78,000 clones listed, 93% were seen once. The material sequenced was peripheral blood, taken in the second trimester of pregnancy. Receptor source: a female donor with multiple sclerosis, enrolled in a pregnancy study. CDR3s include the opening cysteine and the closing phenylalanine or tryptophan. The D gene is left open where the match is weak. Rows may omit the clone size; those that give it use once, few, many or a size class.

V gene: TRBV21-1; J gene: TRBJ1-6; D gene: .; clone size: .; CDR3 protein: CATGGRDRGSGRLHF; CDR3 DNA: TGTGCCACTGGAGGCAGGGACAGGGGTTCTGGTCGCCTCCACTTT
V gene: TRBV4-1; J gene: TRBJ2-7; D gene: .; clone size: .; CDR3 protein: CASSQEAFPGTYEQYF; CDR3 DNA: TGCGCCAGCAGCCAAGAGGCTTTCCCAGGGACCTACGAGCAGTACTTC
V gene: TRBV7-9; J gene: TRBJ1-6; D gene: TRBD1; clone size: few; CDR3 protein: CASSFLQGAMHSPLHF; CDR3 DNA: TGTGCCAGCAGCTTTCTCCAGGGGGCAATGCATTCACCCCTCCACTTT
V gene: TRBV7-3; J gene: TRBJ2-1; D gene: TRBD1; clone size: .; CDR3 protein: CASSLLGQGPVLSSNEQFF; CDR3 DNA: TGTGCCAGCAGCTTATTGGGACAGGGCCCAGTCCTCTCAAGTAATGAGCAGTTCTTC
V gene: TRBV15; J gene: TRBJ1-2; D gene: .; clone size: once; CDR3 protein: CATSRGKSPGLRNYGYTF; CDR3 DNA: TGTGCCACCAGCAGAGGGAAATCCCCGGGATTAAGAAACTATGGCTACACCTTC
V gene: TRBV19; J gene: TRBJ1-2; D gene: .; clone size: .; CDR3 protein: CASSITNYGYTF; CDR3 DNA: TGTGCCAGTAGTATTACTAACTATGGCTACACCTTC
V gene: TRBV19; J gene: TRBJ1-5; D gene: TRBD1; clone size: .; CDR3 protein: CASSTSGTVLAPQHF; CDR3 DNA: TGTGCCAGTAGTACCTCCGGGACAGTGCTGGCTCCCCAGCATTTT
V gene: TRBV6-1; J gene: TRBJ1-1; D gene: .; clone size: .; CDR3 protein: CASRSTAEAFF; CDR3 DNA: TGTGCCAGCAGATCGACAGCCGAAGCTTTCTTT
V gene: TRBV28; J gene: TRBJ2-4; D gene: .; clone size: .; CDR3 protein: CASSSQGMAKNIQYF; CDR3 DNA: TGTGCCAGCAGTTCTCAGGGGATGGCCAAAAACATTCAGTACTTC
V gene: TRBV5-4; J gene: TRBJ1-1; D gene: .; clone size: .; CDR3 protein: CASSLALPGTEAFF; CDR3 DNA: TGTGCCAGCAGCTTGGCCCTCCCAGGCACTGAAGCTTTCTTT
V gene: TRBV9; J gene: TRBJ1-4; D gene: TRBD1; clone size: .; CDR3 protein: CASSGQTGDVGEKLFF; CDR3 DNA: TGTGCCAGCAGCGGACAAACAGGGGATGTGGGCGAAAAACTGTTTTTT
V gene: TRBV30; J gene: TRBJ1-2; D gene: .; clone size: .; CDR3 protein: CAWSVQYGYTF; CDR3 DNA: TGTGCCTGGAGTGTACAGTATGGCTACACCTTC
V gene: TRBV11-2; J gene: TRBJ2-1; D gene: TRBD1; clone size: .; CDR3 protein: CASSMTGGPREFF; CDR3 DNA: TGTGCCAGCAGTATGACAGGGGGACCACGGGAGTTCTTC
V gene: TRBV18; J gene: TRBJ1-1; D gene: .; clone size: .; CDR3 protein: CASSPLGAEAFF; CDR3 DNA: TGTGCCAGCTCACCCCTAGGGGCTGAAGCTTTCTTT
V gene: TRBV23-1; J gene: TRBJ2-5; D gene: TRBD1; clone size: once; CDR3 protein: CASPGGHQETQYF; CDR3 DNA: TGCGCCAGCCCAGGGGGCCACCAAGAGACCCAGTACTTC
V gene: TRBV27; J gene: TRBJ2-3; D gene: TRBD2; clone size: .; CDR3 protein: CASKLYGGGVTDTQYF; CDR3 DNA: TGTGCCAGCAAGTTGTACGGCGGGGGTGTCACAGATACGCAGTATTTT
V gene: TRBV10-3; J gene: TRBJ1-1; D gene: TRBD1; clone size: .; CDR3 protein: CAISDPDRRTEAFF; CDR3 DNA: TGTGCCATCAGTGATCCGGACAGGAGGACTGAAGCTTTCTTT
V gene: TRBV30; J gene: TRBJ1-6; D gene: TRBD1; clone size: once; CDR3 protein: CAEQGAYNSPLHF; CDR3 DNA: TGTGCTGAACAGGGGGCCTATAATTCACCCCTCCACTTT
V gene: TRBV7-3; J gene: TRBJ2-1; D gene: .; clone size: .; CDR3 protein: CASGAGSYNEQFF; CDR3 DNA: TGTGCCAGCGGAGCTGGCTCCTACAATGAGCAGTTCTTC
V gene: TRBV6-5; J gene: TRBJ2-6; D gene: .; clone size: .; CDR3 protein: CASSYLLEGANVLTF; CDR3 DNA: TGTGCCAGCAGTTACCTCTTAGAGGGGGCCAACGTCCTGACTTTC
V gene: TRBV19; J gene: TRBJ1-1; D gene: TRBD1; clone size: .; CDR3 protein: CASSIYRRGGQGNTEAFF; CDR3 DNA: TGTGCCAGTAGTATATATAGACGTGGAGGACAGGGGAACACTGAAGCTTTCTTT
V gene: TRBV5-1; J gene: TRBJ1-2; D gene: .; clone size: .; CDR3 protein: CASGREFSIYGYTF; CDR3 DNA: TGCGCCAGCGGCCGGGAATTCTCCATCTATGGCTACACCTTC
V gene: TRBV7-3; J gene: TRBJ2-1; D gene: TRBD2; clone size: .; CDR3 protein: CASSPIAGGNNEQFF; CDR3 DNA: TGTGCCAGCAGCCCAATAGCGGGGGGCAACAATGAGCAGTTCTTC
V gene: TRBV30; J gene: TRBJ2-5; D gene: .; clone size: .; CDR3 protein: CAWIPPSGEETQYF; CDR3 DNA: TGTGCCTGGATCCCCCCGTCTGGAGAAGAGACCCAGTACTTC
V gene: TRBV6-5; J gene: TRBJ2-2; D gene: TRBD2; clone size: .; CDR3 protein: CASSSSGGGLFF; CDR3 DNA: TGTGCCAGCAGTTCTAGCGGCGGGGGGCTGTTTTTT
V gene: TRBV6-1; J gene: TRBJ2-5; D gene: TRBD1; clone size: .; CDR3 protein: CASSPDRVRQETQYF; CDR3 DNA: TGTGCCAGCAGTCCTGACAGGGTACGACAAGAGACCCAGTACTTC
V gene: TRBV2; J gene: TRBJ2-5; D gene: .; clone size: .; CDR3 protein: CASRPPAEFWQETQYF; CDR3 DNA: TGTGCCAGCAGGCCGCCAGCGGAGTTTTGGCAAGAGACCCAGTACTTC
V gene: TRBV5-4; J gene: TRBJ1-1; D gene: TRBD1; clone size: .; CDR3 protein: CASSFEGGAAFF; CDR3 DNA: TGTGCCAGCAGCTTCGAAGGGGGCGCAGCTTTCTTT
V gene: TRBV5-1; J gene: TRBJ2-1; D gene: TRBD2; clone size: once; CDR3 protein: CASSRGGAYNEQFF; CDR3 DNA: TGCGCCAGCAGCCGCGGGGGGGCATACAATGAGCAGTTCTTC
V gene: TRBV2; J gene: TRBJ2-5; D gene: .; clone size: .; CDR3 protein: CATNYRVGETQYF; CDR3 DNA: TGTGCCACTAACTACAGGGTAGGGGAGACCCAGTACTTC
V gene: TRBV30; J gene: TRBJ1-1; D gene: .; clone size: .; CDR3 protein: CASLASGTNTEAFF; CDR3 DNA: TGTGCCTCCCTCGCGAGCGGAACGAACACTGAAGCTTTCTTT
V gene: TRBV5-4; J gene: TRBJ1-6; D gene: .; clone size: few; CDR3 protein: CASSSPGRENSPLHF; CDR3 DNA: TGTGCCAGCAGCAGCCCAGGACGGGAAAATTCACCCCTCCACTTT
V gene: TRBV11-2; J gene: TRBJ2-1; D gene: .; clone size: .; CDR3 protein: CASSGGASDFDEQFF; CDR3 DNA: TGTGCCAGCAGCGGCGGGGCTAGTGATTTCGATGAGCAGTTCTTC
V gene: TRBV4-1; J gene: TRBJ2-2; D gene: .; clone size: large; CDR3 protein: CASSFAGQGELFF; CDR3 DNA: TGCGCCAGCAGCTTTGCAGGGCAAGGGGAGCTGTTTTTT
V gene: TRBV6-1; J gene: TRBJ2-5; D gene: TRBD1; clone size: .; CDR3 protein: CASSGTGQGGKETQYF; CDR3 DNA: TGTGCCAGCAGTGGGACGGGACAGGGAGGGAAAGAGACCCAGTACTTC
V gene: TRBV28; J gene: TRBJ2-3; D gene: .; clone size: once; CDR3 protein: CASSPGSTDTQYF; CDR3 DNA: TGTGCCAGCAGCCCGGGGTCCACAGATACGCAGTATTTT
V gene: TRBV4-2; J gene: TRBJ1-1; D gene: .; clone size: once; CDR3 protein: CASSQPRVTEAFF; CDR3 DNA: TGTGCCAGCAGCCAACCCCGGGTCACTGAAGCTTTCTTT
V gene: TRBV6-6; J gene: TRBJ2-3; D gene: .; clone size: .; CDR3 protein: CASSYEVSTDTQYF; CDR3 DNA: TGTGCCAGCAGTTACGAGGTCAGCACAGATACGCAGTATTTT
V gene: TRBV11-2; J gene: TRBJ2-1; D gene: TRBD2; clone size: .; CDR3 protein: CASSLVAGEAYNEQFF; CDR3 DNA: TGTGCCAGCAGCTTAGTAGCGGGGGAGGCCTACAATGAGCAGTTCTTC
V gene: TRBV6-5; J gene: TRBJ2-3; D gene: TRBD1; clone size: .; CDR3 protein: CASRPGQGTDTQYF; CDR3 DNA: TGTGCCAGCAGACCGGGACAGGGAACAGATACGCAGTATTTT
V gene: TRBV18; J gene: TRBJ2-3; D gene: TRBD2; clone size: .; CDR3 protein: CASSPGLAGVITDTQYF; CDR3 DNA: TGTGCCAGCTCTCCAGGACTAGCGGGGGTTATCACAGATACGCAGTATTTT
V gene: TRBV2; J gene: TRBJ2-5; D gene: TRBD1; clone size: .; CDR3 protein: CASRTGTGGMWETQYF; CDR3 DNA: TGTGCCAGCAGGACAGGGACAGGGGGAATGTGGGAGACCCAGTACTTC
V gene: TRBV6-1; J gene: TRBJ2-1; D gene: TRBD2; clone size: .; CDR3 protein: CASKAGGENEQFF; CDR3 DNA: TGTGCCAGCAAGGCGGGGGGCGAAAATGAGCAGTTCTTC
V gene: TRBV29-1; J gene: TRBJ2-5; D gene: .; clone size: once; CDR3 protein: CSVATGMGQETQYF; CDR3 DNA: TGCAGCGTTGCCACAGGGATGGGCCAAGAGACCCAGTACTTC
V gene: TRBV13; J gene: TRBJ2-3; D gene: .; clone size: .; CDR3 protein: CASRASRDTQYF; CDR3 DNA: TGTGCCAGCAGAGCAAGTAGAGATACGCAGTATTTT
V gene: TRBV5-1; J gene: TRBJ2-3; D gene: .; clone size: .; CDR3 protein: CASSLGLASTDTQYF; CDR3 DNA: TGCGCCAGCAGCTTGGGCCTAGCCAGCACAGATACGCAGTATTTT
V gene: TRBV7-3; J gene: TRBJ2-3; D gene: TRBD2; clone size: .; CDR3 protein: CASSPSQRGRTDTQYF; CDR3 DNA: TGTGCCAGCAGCCCATCACAGCGGGGCCGCACAGATACGCAGTATTTT
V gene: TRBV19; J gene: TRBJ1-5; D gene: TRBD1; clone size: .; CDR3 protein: CASSIGQGVSNQPQHF; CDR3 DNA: TGTGCCAGTAGTATAGGTCAGGGGGTGAGCAATCAGCCCCAGCATTTT
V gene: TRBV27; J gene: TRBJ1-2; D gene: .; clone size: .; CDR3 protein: CASSLLPPGMTNYGYTF; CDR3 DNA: TGTGCCAGCAGTTTATTACCACCGGGAATGACTAACTATGGCTACACCTTC
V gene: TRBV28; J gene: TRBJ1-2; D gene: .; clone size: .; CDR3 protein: CASTLQGYDYGYTF; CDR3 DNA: TGTGCCAGCACCCTACAGGGATATGACTATGGCTACACCTTC
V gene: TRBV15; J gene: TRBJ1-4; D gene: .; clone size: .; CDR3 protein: CATSRSTGTYKEKLFF; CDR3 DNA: TGTGCCACCAGCAGAAGTACCGGGACTTATAAGGAAAAACTGTTTTTT
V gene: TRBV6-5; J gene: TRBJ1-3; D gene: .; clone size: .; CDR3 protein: CASSGGNSGNTIYF; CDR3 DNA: TGTGCCAGCAGTGGAGGGAACTCTGGAAACACCATATATTTT